This passage covers 5 T cell receptor beta chains from one sample sequenced in a study of T cells after yellow fever vaccination. TCRdb reprocessed the 5' RACE reads via MiXCR and lists one record per CDR3 protein. The sample has a few hundred thousand distinct CDR3 sequences; approximately 4% are singletons. This material consisted of PBMCs, taken 5 days after the yellow fever booster vaccination. The receptor set was obtained from a man younger than 35 who received the YFV17D yellow fever vaccine.

The chain has TRBV20-1 and TRBJ2-3; TRBD2 is a possible D gene (6 bases). Per the germline V gene, CDR1 is DFQATT and CDR2 is SNEGSKA (reference sequence). The CDR3 consists of 13 residues. V was trimmed by 3 bases and J by 6 bases, leaving 13 bases between them. In nucleotides, the CDR3 is TGCAGTGCTAGCCGGGGGAAAGAGGATACGCAGTATTTT. Translation gives CSASRGKEDTQYF.

In its sample, this clonotype was seen many times. The chain carries TRBV10-3 and TRBJ2-2; TRBD2 agrees at 8 bases. The CDR3 spans 16 residues. V was clipped by 6 bases and J by 3 bases; unmatched bases: 9. The germline V gene encodes CDR1 ENHRY and CDR2 SYGVKD. CDR3 loop: CAIRPLAGRHTGELFF. The CDR3 region has the DNA TGTGCCATCAGACCGTTAGCGGGGAGACACACCGGGGAGCTGTTTTTT.

The J gene is TRBJ1-2, the V gene TRBV18; 7 bases fit TRBD1. This CDR3 has 15 amino acids. V gave up 4 bases and J gave up 6 bases; unmatched junction bases: 11. The germline gives CDR1 KGHSH, CDR2 LQKENI. The CDR3 nucleotides read TGTGCCAGCTCACTCTACTCAGGGGGGGAAGATGGCTACACCTTC. This sequence encodes CASSLYSGGEDGYTF.

The V and J genes are TRBV20-1 and TRBJ1-6; 7 positions match TRBD1. CDR3 length equals 14 residues. Germline CDR1 DFQATT, CDR2 SNEGSKA (reference sequence). Trimming took 0 bases from V and 7 from J; bases not matched to a gene: 3. The CDR3 nucleotides read TGCAGTGCTAGAGATAGCAGGGGGAATTCACCCCTCCACTTT. It translates to CSARDSRGNSPLHF.

This chain links TRBV19 with TRBJ2-1; unclear D gene. Deletions cut 5 bases from V and 1 base from J, with 15 bases between. The CDR3 extends over 16 amino acids. CDR1 and CDR2 from the germline V gene are LNHDA and SQIVND (reference sequence). CDR3 amino acids: CASSAFPTSSYNEQFF. CDR3 bases: TGTGCCAGTAGTGCGTTCCCGACCTCATCCTACAATGAGCAGTTCTTC.